This TCR beta chain is drawn from a study of siplizumab effects on memory and regulatory T cells. The CDR3 is 14 residues long. Germline values: CDR1 SGHTA, CDR2 FQGTGA. V lost 3 bases, J lost 1 base, and 9 bases lay in between. Clones were sequenced by immunoSEQ multiplex PCR, and TCRdb holds only the in-frame ones, with some missing. The sample lists about 91,000 clones, around 97% occurring once. Sequenced sample: naive CD4+ T cells sorted from blood. The sequence came from a human donor in good health. The chain carries TRBV7-3 and TRBJ1-1; TRBD1 is a possible D gene (5 bases). The CDR3 DNA reads TGTGCCAGCAGCTTCGGGCAGGGGAACACTGAAGCTTTCTTT. Its translation is CASSFGQGNTEAFF.